This T cell receptor beta chain is from a study of vaccination and CD4 T cells after COVID-19. As for the study in general: There were six male and four female convalescents, and two of them were Hispanic. The study's findings and limits: In median terms, SARS-CoV-2-reactive clonotypes went from about 20 to 38, a nonsignificant rise.

Noted treatment: roughly 10-day PBMC culture with coronavirus spike peptide pools or control peptides (ViraFEST assay). ViraFEST used peptide pools to expand antigen-specific T cells and subsequently sequenced their TCRs. Details on this clonotype: Its antigen is currently unknown.

Once obtained from cultured CD4+ T cells, the DNA was sequenced using the Oncomine TCR Beta short-read assay. Genomic DNA was drawn out of CD4+ T cells grown in culture. A single record per CDR3 protein comes from TCRdb applying MiXCR to the PCR reads. Counted here are roughly 22,000 distinct CDR3 sequences, around 62% occurring once; the ten biggest clones make up less than 9%. Sequencing was carried out using CD4+ T cells from blood, cultured in vitro. This clonotype originated in a human donor who had recovered from COVID-19.

This CDR3 is CAWSAHRVGQPQHF. The DNA of the CDR3 is TGTGCCTGGAGTGCCCACAGGGTCGGACAGCCCCAGCATTTT. This chain links TRBV30 with TRBJ1-5; D is perhaps TRBD1 (6 bases). The germline gives CDR1 GTSNPN, CDR2 SVGIG (reference sequence). Trimming stripped 1 base from V and 7 bases from J, with 14 bases between. CDR3 length equals 14 residues.